This T cell receptor (beta chain) was found in a study of blood T cell repertoires in COVID-19. Overall study: Samples came from the United States, Italy and Spain, spanning acute and convalescent COVID-19. T cells, B-cell-depleted T cells, or PBMCs provided the cDNA or gDNA that served as material.

Original processing methods: Amplifying reference gene primers gave estimates of nucleated cell counts. Method: immunoSEQ multiplex PCR; TCRdb's copy keeps in-frame clones and lacks some. For V, J and clone size, that table is used; D and trimming come from the DNA. In the table there are 200,000 to 300,000 clones, 88% of which are singletons. Patients from Seattle were sampled longitudinally, starting during active infection. With respect to this clone: Within the sample, other DNA sequences also encode this same CDR3.

CDR3 size: 14 residues. V trimming: 4 bases; J trimming: 4 bases; junction bases outside the gene matches: 5. The V gene's germline CDR1 is LGHNA and CDR2 YSLEER. The material sequenced was peripheral blood. The chain joins TRBV4-3 to TRBJ2-5; 8 bases line up with TRBD1. The receptor was derived from a woman in her twenties or thirties with COVID-19, enrolled during active disease. The CDR3 DNA sequence: TGCGCCAGCAGCCCCGGACAGGGTGGAGAGACCCAGTACTTC. Translating gives CASSPGQGGETQYF.